One and the same sample provided the 5 T cell receptor beta chains below, sequenced in a study of cytomegalovirus exposure and HLA in healthy donors (dated 2017 in TCRdb). Libraries came from the immunoSEQ multiplex PCR assay. A mixture of 60 forward primers for TCR Vbeta segments and 13 reverse primers for TCR Jbeta segments was used in the multiplex PCR. TCRdb mirrors the immuneACCESS table, restricted to in-frame sequences. Some clones are absent from its copies; in checked studies, under half trace to an unresolved V gene, and the reason for the others is unknown. In this sample's table one finds over 50,000 clones. The ten largest clones represent roughly 9.6% of the sample. The sequenced sample consisted of PBMCs. Every receptor here comes from a middle-aged man in good health and CMV-seropositive.

The chain couples TRBV6-6 to TRBJ1-5, with TRBD1 matching 7 bases. J gave up 6 bases and V 0 bases, and 8 bases lay outside the gene matches. CDR1 is MNHNY, CDR2 SVGAGI, per germline (reference sequence). The CDR3 sequence is 16 residues long. The CDR3 coding sequence is TGTGCCAGCAGTTACTCGTCAGGGGGAATTCGTCAGCCCCAGCATTTT. Protein: CASSYSSGGIRQPQHF.

The chain has TRBV5-4 and TRBJ2-2, with D tentatively TRBD2 (7 bases). Germline CDR1 SGHNT, CDR2 YYREEE (reference sequence). Between the trimmed V and J ends, which lost 4 bases and 7 bases, there was a span of 14 bases. The length of the CDR3 is 14 residues. As DNA, the CDR3 is TGTGCCAGCAGCCCGGGGAGGGGACACGGGGAGCTGTTTTTT. It translates to CASSPGRGHGELFF.

The chain has TRBV5-1 and TRBJ2-5; 7 positions agree with TRBD1. This CDR3 has 15 amino acids. The V and J ends lost 0 bases and 3 bases, in that order; junction bases with no gene match: 5. Looked up from germline, CDR1 is SGHRS and CDR2 is YFSETQ. CDR3 sequence: CASSLVGTAKETQYF. The CDR3 nucleotides read TGCGCCAGCAGCTTGGTAGGGACAGCTAAAGAGACCCAGTACTTC.

This chain uses TRBV4-3 with TRBJ2-1; maybe TRBD2 (5 bases). Germline CDR1 reads LGHNA; CDR2 reads YSLEER. CDR3 length equals 15 residues. V was cut by 0 bases and J by 4 bases, with 10 bases left in between. The CDR3 sequence: CASSQDGLVYNEQFF. The CDR3 nucleotides are TGCGCCAGCAGCCAAGACGGACTGGTTTACAATGAGCAGTTCTTC.

The gene calls are TRBV6-1 and TRBJ2-1, with D unresolved. Per germline, CDR1 MNHNS and CDR2 SASEGT. This CDR3 region has 16 residues. V dropped 2 bases and J dropped 5 bases, with 16 bases sitting between them. CDR3 loop: CASSERPGTVDNEQFF. DNA for the CDR3: TGTGCCAGCAGTGAACGCCCGGGTACCGTCGACAATGAGCAGTTCTTC.